The clone carrying this T cell receptor (beta chain) has just one count. Its cognate antigen is unknown. This CDR3 is built from 12 residues. Per germline, CDR1 SGHNT and CDR2 YYREEE (reference sequence). The germline V and J ends were trimmed by 6 bases and 7 bases, with 13 bases remaining between them. The data are from a study of T-cell memory formation after mild COVID-19. Study at large: Largely, TCR clusters stayed within a single donor. Study-wide results and limits: Among CD4+ contracting clones, most were CM and EM, and CD8+ ones EMRA. CD4/CD8 balance held among clones contracting day 15 to 85, and later expanders leaned CD4+.

Researchers used 5'RACE with constant-segment primers to make TCR alpha and TCR beta cDNA libraries that carry sample barcodes and UMIs. Each CDR3 protein gets one entry after TCRdb re-called the 5' RACE reads with MiXCR. The repertoire consists of 180,000 or so distinct CDR3 sequences, with under 20% occurring once and the leading ten covering more than 2%. The receptor was isolated from an adult woman who had mild COVID-19 (a few samples of this study predate the infection). Cell type and time point are not known. The sample consisted of PBMCs or a T cell subset sorted from them (not recorded which). V gene TRBV5-4 combines with J gene TRBJ1-2, with D perhaps matching TRBD1 (6 bases). The CDR3 loop is CASKTGPTGYTF. The DNA of the CDR3 is TGTGCCAGCAAAACAGGGCCCACTGGCTACACCTTC.